The T cell receptor (beta chain) described here comes from a study of a mutant IDH1 vaccine in newly diagnosed glioma. Looking at the study overall: Vaccinations were initiated 4-6 weeks following radiotherapy alone, or were given together with temozolomide cycles. Earlier therapy was either radiotherapy, temozolomide, or both, and most got both.

There are 17 residues in the CDR3. Germline V CDR1 and CDR2: SGHRS, YFSETQ. The V and J ends lost 6 bases and 0 bases respectively, with 19 bases between them. Sequenced by immunoSEQ multiplex PCR; TCRdb stores in-frame clones only, minus some. The sample holds roughly 50,000 clones; about 77% are singletons and the top ten take under 2%. Specified time point: week 5, during vaccination. The investigators gave 300 ug of mutant IDH1 20-mer peptide in each vaccine dose, together with topical imiquimod. Astrocytomas that were new, WHO grade 3 or 4, IDH1-mutant and ATRX-lost were present in the donors. Comment on this clone: What it recognizes is unknown.

The gene calls are TRBV5-1 and TRBJ2-1, with D perhaps assigned TRBD1 or TRBD2 (6 bases each). The source of this sequence is a woman in her thirties or forties with glioma. The source material was PBMCs, sampled from a glioma patient whose treatment included an IDH1 peptide vaccine. The CDR3 is CASTPGGGPNSYNEQFF. In DNA form, the CDR3 reads TGCGCCAGCACCCCTGGTGGGGGGCCCAACTCCTACAATGAGCAGTTCTTC.